The 31 T cell receptor beta chains below come from one sample, sequenced in a study of regulatory T cells in long-lasting Graves disease. The time point: newly diagnosed GD, antithyroid drugs for less than 3 months. There was RNA extracted from PBMCs, and the TCR library was made from it. Investigators prepared the TCR beta libraries by applying iRepertoire HTBI primers and Arm-PCR of CDR3 regions. TCRdb ran MiXCR on the multiplex PCR reads and lists one entry per CDR3 protein. The sample lists some 400,000 distinct CDR3 sequences, just under 15% occurring once. The same sample was also used in a study of T cells in Graves' hyperthyroidism and ophthalmopathy.

Material: peripheral blood mononuclear cells (PBMCs), obtained at new diagnosis, from a patient treated with antithyroid drugs. All receptors come from a woman aged 25 to 39 with Graves disease.

This clonotype was observed at least ten times. The genes are TRBV2 and TRBJ1-6; D is unresolved. Germline assignment: CDR1 SNHLY and CDR2 FYNNEI. The V end was cut by 9 bases, the J end by 6 bases, with 9 bases between. This CDR3 has 12 amino acids. The CDR3 DNA reads TGTGCCAGTCGGGTCTTTAATTCACCCCTCCACTTT. Translated: CASRVFNSPLHF. The whole variable domain, remainder taken from reference TRBV2 and TRBJ1-6, is EPEVTQTPSHQVTQMGQEVILRCVPISNHLYFYWYRQILGQKVEFLVSFYNNEISEKSEIFDDQFSVERPDGSNFTLKIRSTKLEDSAMYFCASRVFNSPLHFGNGTRLTVT.

This sequence joins TRBV30 and TRBJ2-2; D perhaps matches TRBD2 (5 bases). The CDR3 has 15 residues. V was clipped by 2 bases and J by 6 bases, with 16 bases between them. Germline CDR1 and CDR2: GTSNPN and SVGIG (reference sequence). Written as DNA, the CDR3 is TGTGCCTGGAGTAAAGGCACGGGAAGAGCCGGGGAGCTGTTTTTT. It translates to CAWSKGTGRAGELFF.

In this sample, this clonotype turned up many times. The rearrangement links TRBV27 to TRBJ1-2; D unclear. The germline gives CDR1 MNHEY, CDR2 SMNVEV (reference sequence). The CDR3 runs to 17 residues. V was clipped by 5 bases and J by 5 bases, with 24 bases between them. The CDR3 sequence: CASSPTARAFRGYGYTF. CDR3 DNA sequence: TGTGCCAGCAGTCCGACGGCACGGGCCTTTCGAGGGTATGGCTACACCTTC.

Many counts were recorded for this clonotype. The chain has TRBV18 and TRBJ2-1; a weak D match, TRBD2 (6 bases). Germline CDR1 reads KGHSH; CDR2 reads LQKENI. The CDR3 runs 15 residues. V lost 4 bases and J lost 6, with 16 bases in between. The CDR3 nucleotides read TGTGCCAGCTCACAGCGGACGGGAGCCAGCAATGAGCAGTTCTTC. Translated: CASSQRTGASNEQFF.

There are many counts of this clonotype. The V and J genes are TRBV12-3 or TRBV12-4 and TRBJ1-5; D is uncertain. There are 13 residues in the CDR3. V dropped 5 bases and J dropped 1 base, with 6 bases sitting between them. The CDR3 DNA sequence: TGTGCCAGCAGTGGTCTGAGCAATCAGCCCCAGCATTTT. It yields the protein CASSGLSNQPQHF.

This clonotype has just a few counts. This chain uses TRBV24-1 with TRBJ1-5; 8 bases are shared with TRBD1. The CDR3 is 15 amino acids. From germline, CDR1 is KGHDR and CDR2 SFDVKD. The V segment lost 3 bases and the J segment 2 bases; nucleotides outside the gene matches: 2. The CDR3 region has the DNA TGTGCCACCAGTGATGTGACAGGGGGCAATCAGCCCCAGCATTTT. Translating it yields CATSDVTGGNQPQHF.

This clonotype was recorded at least ten times. V and J are TRBV7-9 and TRBJ1-1; D unresolved. The CDR3 loop spans 14 amino acids. Germline V gene lookup returns CDR1 SEHNR and CDR2 FQNEAQ (reference sequence). The V end was cut by 7 bases, the J end by 4 bases, with 16 bases between. The CDR3 region has the DNA TGTGCCAGCACTTCCGGGGAACGGATCACTGAAGCTTTCTTT. It specifies CASTSGERITEAFF.

This clonotype appeared many times. This chain connects TRBV3-1 to TRBJ2-7, with TRBD2 matching over 8 bases. Germline lookup yields CDR1 LGHDT and CDR2 YNNKEL (reference sequence). With V trimmed by 4 bases and J by 3 bases, 8 bases remained unmatched. The CDR3 has 15 amino acids. In DNA form, the CDR3 reads TGTGCCAGCAGCCCGCCCGGGACTAGAGTCTACGAGCAGTACTTC. The encoded protein is CASSPPGTRVYEQYF.

In this sample, this clonotype turned up many times. CDR3 residues: CSAREGGEREQYF. Here the CDR3 DNA reads TGCAGTGCTAGAGAAGGGGGAGAGCGGGAGCAGTACTTC. The gene calls are TRBV20-1 and TRBJ2-7; TRBD1 is a possible D gene (6 bases). V lost 0 bases and J 7 bases, leaving 13 bases between the germline ends. CDR3 length: 13 amino acids. Germline V gene data show CDR1 as DFQATT and CDR2 as SNEGSKA (reference sequence).

The V and J genes are TRBV6-5 and TRBJ2-1, with D maybe TRBD2 (6 bases). Trimming took off 2 bases at V and 0 bases at J, with 11 bases between the two ends. The CDR3 is 16 amino acids. CDR1 MNHEY and CDR2 SVGAGI come from the germline V gene. The CDR3 here is CASSYGSGYSYNEQFF. In nucleotides, the CDR3 is TGTGCCAGCAGTTACGGTAGCGGATACTCCTACAATGAGCAGTTCTTC.

This clonotype was recorded at least ten times. A junction boundary mismatches the germline segment, possibly from a read error. CDR3: CASSLFVRGGDTEAFF. The DNA of the CDR3 is TGTGCCAGCAGTTTATTTGTTCGGGGGGGGGACACTGAAGCCTTCTTT. The gene calls are TRBV28 and TRBJ1-1; possible D gene TRBD1, 6 bases. This CDR3 is built from 16 residues. Germline values: CDR1 MDHEN, CDR2 SYDVKM.

Regarding this clonotype: This may arise from a read error, as a much more abundant clone is one base away. The chain couples TRBV6-2 or TRBV6-3 to TRBJ2-7, with 11 bases that match TRBD2. Germline V gene data show CDR1 as MNHEY and CDR2 as SVGEGT. V lost 7 bases and J lost 0; bases outside the gene matches: 11. The CDR3 loop spans 17 amino acids. This CDR3 is CASNFGTSGASSYEQYF. The CDR3 DNA sequence: TGTGCCAGCAACTTTGGGACTAGCGGAGCTAGCTCCTACGAGCAGTACTTC.

The genes are TRBV6-1 and TRBJ2-2; D not resolved. The CDR3 extends over 11 amino acids. The V end lost 8 bases, the J end lost 7 bases, and 8 bases lay between the germline ends. In germline, CDR1 is MNHNS, CDR2 SASEGT. The CDR3 sequence is CASYSGGELFF. Here the CDR3 DNA reads TGTGCCAGCTACTCTGGCGGGGAGCTGTTTTTT.

This clonotype was seen many times. The chain is built from TRBV19 and TRBJ2-7, with D unresolved. The CDR3 is 15 residues long. Germline values: CDR1 LNHDA, CDR2 SQIVND (reference sequence). Trimming took 3 bases from V and 3 from J, leaving 15 bases between them. The CDR3 region has the DNA TGTGCCAGTAGTATCGGGCGCCAACCCCTCTACGAGCAGTACTTC. Protein sequence: CASSIGRQPLYEQYF.

Worth noting for this clonotype: A far larger clone is a single base away, which makes a read error likely. The chain is built from TRBV6-2 or TRBV6-3 and TRBJ2-5, with TRBD1 matching 12 bases. V trimming: 6 bases; J trimming: 4 bases; junction bases outside the gene matches: 0. The CDR3 totals 13 residues. CDR1 and CDR2 (germline): MNHEY, SVGEGT. CDR3 sequence reads: CASRGQGAETQYF. The CDR3 DNA sequence: TGTGCCAGCAGGGGACAGGGGGCAGAGACCCAGTACTTC.

The chain employs TRBV25-1 and TRBJ2-2; D is unclear. The CDR3 extends over 11 amino acids. The germline V gene encodes CDR1 MGHDK and CDR2 SYGVNS. V gave up 6 bases and J gave up 7 bases, with 6 bases separating them. The CDR3 spells CASRMGGELFF. The CDR3 DNA reads as TGTGCCAGCAGGATGGGCGGGGAGCTGTTTTTT.

This clonotype was picked up many times. This sequence joins TRBV7-3 and TRBJ2-3; D is unresolved. Between the trimmed V and J ends, which lost 2 bases and 1 base, there was a span of 7 bases. CDR1 is SGHTA and CDR2 is FQGTGA in the germline V gene. This CDR3 contains 14 residues. CDR3 loop: CASSLAQGTDTQYF. CDR3 in DNA: TGTGCCAGCAGCTTAGCCCAGGGCACAGATACGCAGTATTTT.

This clonotype occurred many times. The J gene is TRBJ2-4, the V gene TRBV5-1; the D gene is possibly TRBD1 (7 bases). The CDR3 is 15 residues long. Germline V gene data show CDR1 as SGHRS and CDR2 as YFSETQ. The ends were cut back, 4 bases at V and 6 bases at J, with 17 bases in the middle. The CDR3 reads CASSEEGARGNIQYF. The CDR3 DNA follows: TGCGCCAGCAGCGAGGAGGGGGCTCGGGGAAACATTCAGTACTTC.

There are many counts of this clonotype. The J gene is TRBJ2-4, the V gene TRBV2; D gene unclear. The germline V and J ends were trimmed by 10 bases and 0 bases, with 1 base remaining between them. Germline V lookup: CDR1 SNHLY, CDR2 FYNNEI. This CDR3 has 10 residues. The CDR3 coding sequence is TGTGCCACAGCCAAAAACATTCAGTACTTC. Its protein is CATAKNIQYF.

This clonotype was seen ten or more times. The chain uses TRBV15 and TRBJ1-2; D perhaps matches TRBD1 (6 bases). Germline CDR1 LNHNV, CDR2 YYDKDF (reference sequence). The CDR3 extends over 15 amino acids. Trimming removed 0 bases from V and 5 bases from J, with 13 bases in between. The CDR3 DNA follows: TGTGCCACCAGCAGAGACCCCGGACAGACTTATGGCTACACCTTC. Translated, it gives CATSRDPGQTYGYTF.

This clonotype was picked up a small number of times. Written as DNA, the CDR3 is TGCAGCGCCTTCAGAGGGCTCGAGCAGTACTTC. This translates into CSAFRGLEQYF. The chain combines TRBV29-1 with TRBJ2-7, with D tentatively TRBD2 (5 bases). With 7 bases removed from V and 6 bases from J, the gap between germline ends came to 13 bases. The germline V gene has CDR1 SQVTM and CDR2 ANQGSEA. CDR3 length: 11 residues.

About this clonotype itself: Just one base apart from a much larger clone, this may be a read error. The chain has TRBV7-8 and TRBJ2-4, with D perhaps given as TRBD1 or TRBD2 (5 bases each). The CDR3 consists of 13 residues. From germline, CDR1 is SGHVS and CDR2 FQNEAQ. CDR3 amino acids: CTSSASGPDIQYF. In nucleotides, the CDR3 is TGTACCAGCAGCGCGTCGGGGCCGGACATTCAGTACTTC.

The sample holds many counts of this clonotype. The chain has TRBV30 and TRBJ2-1; 10 nucleotides line up with TRBD2. V lost 2 bases and J lost 8; bases outside the gene matches: 6. This CDR3 has 14 amino acids. Germline V gene lookup returns CDR1 GTSNPN and CDR2 SVGIG (reference sequence). CDR3: CAWSPSGSTDEQFF. CDR3 coding DNA: TGTGCCTGGAGTCCTAGCGGGAGTACGGATGAGCAGTTCTTC.

The genes are TRBV15 and TRBJ2-7, with D unclear. V lost 4 bases to trimming and J lost 1 base, with 5 bases between them. The CDR3 has 12 residues. Germline lookup yields CDR1 LNHNV and CDR2 YYDKDF (reference sequence). CDR3 residues: CATSTQSYEQYF. As DNA, the CDR3 is TGTGCCACCAGCACCCAGTCCTACGAGCAGTACTTC.

V is TRBV5-6 and J is TRBJ1-1; 8 bases align to TRBD1. With 0 bases clipped from V and 1 base from J, the junction kept 8 bases outside the gene matches. The CDR3 covers 17 residues. CDR1 is SGHDT, CDR2 YYEEEE, per germline. This CDR3 is CASSLGGRGLRNTEAFF. The DNA of the CDR3 is TGTGCCAGCAGCTTGGGTGGCAGGGGGCTGAGGAACACTGAAGCTTTCTTT.

At least ten counts were recorded for this clonotype. The chain uses TRBV20-1 and TRBJ2-1; TRBD2 matches at 12 bases. Germline V gene lookup returns CDR1 DFQATT and CDR2 SNEGSKA (reference sequence). The CDR3 consists of 15 residues. V lost 5 bases to trimming and J lost 6 bases; unmatched junction nucleotides: 8. CDR3 in amino acids: CSAPTLAGGINEQFF. The CDR3 bases are TGCAGTGCTCCCACCCTAGCGGGAGGGATCAATGAGCAGTTCTTC.

The sample holds many counts of this clonotype. J is TRBJ1-5 and V is TRBV2; D is unresolved. There are 12 residues in the CDR3. Germline loops: CDR1 SNHLY, CDR2 FYNNEI. Trimming pared 4 bases from V and 11 bases from J, leaving 12 bases between. CDR3 in DNA: TGTGCCAGCAGTGCTCCCGGTCGAGCCCAGCATTTT. Its protein is CASSAPGRAQHF.

The sample holds many counts of this clonotype. The chain carries TRBV5-6 and TRBJ1-2, with a weak D call TRBD1 (6 bases). Per germline, CDR1 SGHDT and CDR2 YYEEEE. The V and J ends lost 1 base and 5 bases respectively, with 9 bases between them. This CDR3 has 13 amino acids. CDR3 in amino acids: CASSLTRGYGYTF. The CDR3, as DNA: TGTGCCAGCAGCTTGACGAGGGGGTATGGCTACACCTTC.

This rearrangement joins TRBV7-3 to TRBJ2-1; 14 positions match TRBD2. CDR3 length: 15 amino acids. CDR1 SGHTA and CDR2 FQGTGA come from the germline V gene. V dropped 5 bases and J dropped 9; count of bases not matched to a gene: 6. In DNA, the CDR3 is TGTGCCAGCAGCGAGGGACTAGCGGGAGCCGGTGAGCAGTTCTTC. Encoded protein: CASSEGLAGAGEQFF.

This clonotype was seen repeatedly, ten times or more. The chain has TRBV20-1 and TRBJ1-2; 7 bases are a match to TRBD1. The CDR3 totals 14 residues. V trimming: 1 base; J trimming: 2 bases; junction bases outside the gene matches: 4. Germline V gene data show CDR1 as DFQATT and CDR2 as SNEGSKA (reference sequence). CDR3 coding DNA: TGCAGTGCTAGAGCGACAGGGAAGAACTATGGCTACACCTTC. It specifies CSARATGKNYGYTF.

This clonotype was detected a few times. The V gene is TRBV6-2 or TRBV6-3, the J gene TRBJ2-7; unclear D gene. V was trimmed by 6 bases and J by 4 bases, leaving 7 bases between them. Germline CDR1 is MNHEY and CDR2 is SVGEGT. CDR3 length: 11 amino acids. CDR3 sequence: CASRYAYEQYF. The CDR3 region has the DNA TGTGCCAGCAGGTATGCTTACGAGCAGTACTTC.